This TCR beta chain was captured by sequencing in a study of identical twins. Study-wide results and caveats: Invariant cells of the MAIT and iNKT types might have partly distorted the zero-insertion analyses. Compared with models, monozygotic twins showed more out-of-frame TCR alpha sharing.

This clonotype was seen more than once but under ten times. As yet, its antigen is unknown. V lost 3 bases to trimming and J lost 3 bases; unmatched junction nucleotides: 3. Germline CDR1 reads SGHTA; CDR2 reads FQGNSA. CDR3 length equals 16 residues. The cDNA had a unique molecular identifier and a template-switch universal primer site. TCRdb analysed the 5' RACE reads with MiXCR anew, one entry per CDR3 protein. The data contain about 890,000 distinct CDR3 sequences, more than 9% of them seen just once; the ten biggest clones take up around 1.6%. These data were also filed under a second study, of yellow fever vaccine responses in identical twins. That source reports: Twins' vaccine T cell responses reportedly seemed partly convergent and partly personalized.

This chain uses TRBV7-2 with TRBJ2-5; 14 nucleotides line up with TRBD2. The specimen sequenced was PBMCs. The receptor comes from a woman aged 18 to 35 in good health. The CDR3, as DNA: TGTGCCAGCAGCTTCGGGACTAGCGGGAGTAAAGAGACCCAGTACTTC. Translation: CASSFGTSGSKETQYF.